Described below is a single T cell receptor beta chain sequence and its context. Its specificity is not known. Sequencing was performed with immunoSEQ multiplex PCR; in TCRdb, only in-frame clones are kept and a portion is missing. Found here are 150,000 to 190,000 clones, 90% of them singletons; the top ten hold 1.5% to 2%. The data derive from a study of T cell responses to AZD1222 COVID-19 vaccine. Broader study findings: In the spike-specific TCR repertoire, nearly half reportedly target unmutated variant regions. Spike-specific TCR breadth and depth both grew after two AZD1222 doses. Most donors were white British, females outnumbered males, and clonal diversity was possibly underestimated.

V was shortened by 4 bases and J by 1 base, with 13 bases between the two germline ends. CDR1 LNHDA and CDR2 SQIVND come from the germline V gene (reference sequence). The CDR3 totals 16 residues. The sample here was peripheral blood, taken on day 0 of AZD1222 vaccination. The rearrangement joins TRBV19 to TRBJ2-2, with TRBD2 as a possible D gene (6 bases). The sequence came from an adult in good health. The CDR3 nucleotides read TGTGCCAGTAGTAAGTACGGCGGGGTGAACACCGGGGAGCTGTTTTTT. Its translation is CASSKYGGVNTGELFF.